Below, 10 T cell receptor beta chains from the same sample are listed, as sequenced in a study of esophageal squamous cell carcinoma under preoperative chemotherapy. Time point noted: before preoperative PTX-NDP chemotherapy. TCRdb reprocessed the PCR reads via MiXCR and lists one record per CDR3 protein. The table lists approximately 30,000 distinct CDR3 sequences, roughly 52% of them singletons. Sample acquisition took place from a patient given preoperative chemotherapy. The source of these receptors is a human donor with esophageal squamous cell carcinoma. The donor label of this sample is uncertain.

This clonotype has just a few counts. The chain has TRBV6-1 and TRBJ2-7; TRBD2 matches 8 bases. Germline values: CDR1 MNHNS, CDR2 SASEGT. This CDR3 spans 14 amino acids. The junction had 6 bases not matched to a gene; V was cut back by 8 bases and J by 0 bases. CDR3: CASHFSGNSYEQYF. The CDR3, as DNA: TGTGCCAGCCATTTTAGCGGGAACTCCTACGAGCAGTACTTC.

To note about this clonotype: The junction departs from the called germline gene at one end, perhaps through a read error. The rearrangement links TRBV7-6 to TRBJ2-4; maybe TRBD2 (6 bases). Germline-derived CDR1 and CDR2 are SGHVS and FNYEAQ. The CDR3 contains 19 residues. CDR3 residues: CGRSLDPAIPGGDKNIQYF. The CDR3 bases are TGTGGCAGGAGCTTGGATCCGGCGATCCCCGGGGGAGACAAAAACATCCAGTACTTC. Drawing the rest from reference TRBV7-6 and TRBJ2-4, the complete variable domain is GAGVSQSPRYKVTKRGQDVALRCDPISGHVSLYWYRQALGQGPEFLTYFNYEAQQDKSGLPNDRFSAERPEGSISTLTIQRTEQRDSAMYRCGRSLDPAIPGGDKNIQYFGAGTRLSVL.

The V gene is TRBV10-3, the J gene TRBJ2-5; D gene unclear. V was cut by 7 bases and J by 3 bases, with 6 bases left in between. Germline lookup yields CDR1 ENHRY and CDR2 SYGVKD. The CDR3 is made up of 11 amino acids. The CDR3 bases are TGTGCCATCAAATCTGAAGAGACCCAGTACTTC. This sequence encodes CAIKSEETQYF.

The rearrangement links TRBV5-1 to TRBJ2-5; 8 bases align to TRBD2. CDR1 and CDR2 from the germline V gene are SGHRS and YFSETQ. The ends lost 3 bases at V and 0 bases at J; junction bases unmatched: 13. This CDR3 has 18 amino acids. The CDR3 region is CASSCGASGGRDQETQYF. CDR3 bases: TGCGCCAGCAGCTGTGGGGCGAGCGGGGGCCGTGACCAAGAGACCCAGTACTTC. Complete variable domain (other parts from reference TRBV5-1 and TRBJ2-5): KAGVTQTPRYLIKTRGQQVTLSCSPISGHRSVSWYQQTPGQGLQFLFEYFSETQRNKGNFPGRFSGRQFSNSRSEMNVSTLELGDSALYLCASSCGASGGRDQETQYFGPGTRLLVL.

This chain links TRBV7-6 with TRBJ2-5; D is perhaps TRBD2 (5 bases). CDR3 length equals 16 residues. The germline gives CDR1 SGHVS, CDR2 FNYEAQ. Deletions cut 0 bases from V and 9 bases from J, with 20 bases between. The CDR3 sequence: CASSLAPSEAGEAQYF. CDR3 in DNA: TGTGCCAGCAGCTTAGCCCCGTCAGAGGCGGGCGAGGCCCAGTACTTC.

This chain links TRBV27 with TRBJ2-2; 7 bases agree with TRBD1. The V and J ends lost 8 bases and 16 bases, in that order; junction bases with no gene match: 19. Germline CDR1 and CDR2: MNHEY and SMNVEV (reference sequence). The length of the CDR3 is 14 residues. The CDR3 loop is CASSPNKGTGAQFF. The DNA for the CDR3 is TGTGCCAGCTCTCCCAATAAGGGCACAGGGGCGCAGTTTTTT.

A word on this clonotype: Mismatch with germline at one junction end may stem from a read error. The chain joins TRBV7-2 to TRBJ2-4; D gene unclear. The CDR3 totals 15 residues. The germline gives CDR1 SGHTA, CDR2 FQGNSA. The CDR3 is CASRSTTIAKDIQYF. The DNA for the CDR3 is TGTGCCAGCAGGAGCACAACGATTGCCAAAGACATCCAGTACTTC.

This clonotype was seen many times. J is TRBJ2-3 and V is TRBV5-8; tentative D call: TRBD1 (6 bases). Trimming shortened V by 4 bases and J by 0 bases, and 12 bases separated the two germline ends. Germline CDR1 reads SGHTS; CDR2 reads YDEGEE. This CDR3 comprises 15 residues. The CDR3 sequence: CASSPGQKSTDTQYF. CDR3 coding DNA: TGTGCCAGCAGCCCCGGACAGAAGAGCACAGATACGCAGTATTTT.

With respect to this clonotype: A much larger clone differs by one base, so this may be a read error. This CDR3 reads CASSYAQGDTEAFF. In DNA form, the CDR3 reads TGTGCCAGCAGTTACGCGCAGGGTGACACTGAAGCTTTCTTT. The chain couples TRBV6-5 to TRBJ1-1; D is perhaps TRBD1 (5 bases). The CDR3 totals 14 residues. V lost 2 bases and J lost 3, with 10 bases in between. CDR1 is MNHEY, CDR2 SVGAGI, per germline.

With regard to this clonotype: Its ends do not fully match the called genes, so a read error is possible. The V gene is TRBV7-2, the J gene TRBJ2-5, with TRBD2 matching 10 bases. The CDR3 contains 16 residues. Per germline, CDR1 SGHTA and CDR2 FQGNSA. CDR3 bases: TGTGCCAGCAGCGTAGCGGGGGGCCGTGACAAAGACACCCAGTACTTC. Translated: CASSVAGGRDKDTQYF.